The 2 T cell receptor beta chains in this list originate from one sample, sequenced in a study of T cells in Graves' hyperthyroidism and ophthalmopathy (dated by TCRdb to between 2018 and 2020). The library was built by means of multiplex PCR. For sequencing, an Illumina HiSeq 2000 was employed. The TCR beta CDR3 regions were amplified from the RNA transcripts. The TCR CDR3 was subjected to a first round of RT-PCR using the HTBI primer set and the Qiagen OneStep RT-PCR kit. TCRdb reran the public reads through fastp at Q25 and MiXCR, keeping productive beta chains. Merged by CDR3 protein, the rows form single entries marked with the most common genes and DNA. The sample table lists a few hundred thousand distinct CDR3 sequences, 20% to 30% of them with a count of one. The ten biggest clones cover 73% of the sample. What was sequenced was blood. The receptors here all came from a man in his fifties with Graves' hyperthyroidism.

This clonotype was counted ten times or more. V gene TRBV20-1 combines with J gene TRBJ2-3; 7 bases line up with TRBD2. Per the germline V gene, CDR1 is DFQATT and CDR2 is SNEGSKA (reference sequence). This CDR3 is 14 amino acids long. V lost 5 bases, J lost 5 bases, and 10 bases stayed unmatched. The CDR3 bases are TGCAGTGCTGGACTAGGCGGGAGAGGAGATACGCAGTATTTT. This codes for CSAGLGGRGDTQYF.

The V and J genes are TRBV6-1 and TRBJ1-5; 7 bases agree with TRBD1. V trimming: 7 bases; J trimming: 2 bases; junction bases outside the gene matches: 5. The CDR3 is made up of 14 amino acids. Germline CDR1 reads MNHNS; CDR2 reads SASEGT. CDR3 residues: CASNDRVGNQPQHF. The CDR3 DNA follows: TGTGCCAGCAATGACAGGGTTGGCAATCAGCCCCAGCATTTT.